The T cell receptor beta chain under discussion was sequenced for a study of blood T cell repertoires in COVID-19. The V gene end was trimmed by 1 base and the J gene end by 11 bases; junction bases not matched to a gene: 10. CDR3 size: 15 residues. The germline V gene has CDR1 SGHTA and CDR2 FQGNSA. The repertoire was sequenced with immunoSEQ multiplex PCR; TCRdb's copy has only in-frame clones and lacks some. Of about 170,000 clones in the sample, approximately 87% were seen once. Source material: peripheral blood. This TCR was recovered from a woman aged 60-75 years with COVID-19, enrolled during active disease. The chain joins TRBV7-2 to TRBJ2-5, with 10 positions matching TRBD2. The DNA of the CDR3 is TGTGCCAGCAGCTTAGACTCGGCTAGCGGGAGCCCTCAGTACTTC. Translation gives CASSLDSASGSPQYF. The full variable domain, its missing parts supplied by reference TRBV7-2 and TRBJ2-5, is GAGVSQSPSNKVTEKGKDVELRCDPISGHTALYWYRQSLGQGLEFLIYFQGNSAPDKSGLPSDRFSAERTGGSVSTLTIQRTQQEDSAVYLCASSLDSASGSPQYFGPGTRLLVL.